This T cell receptor (beta chain) is from a study of identical twins. Study results and caveats: The study reached conclusions through statistical analysis that was cross-sectional, not following the same donors.

TCRdb called the 5' RACE reads again in MiXCR, with one record for every CDR3 protein. The data contain approximately 1.8 million distinct CDR3 sequences, about 30% of them seen just once; the ten biggest clones take up over 0.25%. Turning to this clonotype: The antigen is not known.

Trimming left V 5 bases short and J 6 bases short, with 6 bases between. The CDR3 is 11 amino acids. CDR1 and CDR2 from the germline V gene are SNHLY and FYNNEI. V gene TRBV2 combines with J gene TRBJ2-3; the D is unclear. This receptor was obtained from a newborn girl in good health. Material for sequencing was cord blood. The CDR3 coding sequence is TGTGCCAGCAGTTGGCTGGATACGCAGTATTTT. It yields the protein CASSWLDTQYF.